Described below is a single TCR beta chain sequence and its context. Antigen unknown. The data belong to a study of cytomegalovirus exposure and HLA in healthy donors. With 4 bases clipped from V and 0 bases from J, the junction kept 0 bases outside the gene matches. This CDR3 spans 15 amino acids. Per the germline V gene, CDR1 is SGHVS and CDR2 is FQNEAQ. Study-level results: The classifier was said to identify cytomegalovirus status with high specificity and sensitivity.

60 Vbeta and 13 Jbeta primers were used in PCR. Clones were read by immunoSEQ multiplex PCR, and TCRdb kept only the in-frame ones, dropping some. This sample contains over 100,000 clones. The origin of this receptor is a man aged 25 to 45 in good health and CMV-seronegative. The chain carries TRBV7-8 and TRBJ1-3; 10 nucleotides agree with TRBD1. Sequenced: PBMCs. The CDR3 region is CASSWDRGSGNTIYF. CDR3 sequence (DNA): TGTGCCAGCAGCTGGGACAGGGGCTCTGGAAACACCATATATTTT.